This TCR beta chain was retrieved from a study of T-cell memory formation after mild COVID-19. Study context: The two donors had largely donor-specific TCR clusters.

TCRdb reanalysed the 5' RACE reads using MiXCR and keeps one entry per CDR3 protein. This sample has fewer than 150,000 distinct CDR3 sequences; more than 13% occur once, and the top ten carry 25% to 30%. This clonotype was observed at least ten times. This sequence was found in an adult woman who had mild COVID-19 (a few samples of this study predate the infection). Cell type and time point are not known. Material for sequencing was PBMCs or a T cell subset sorted from them (not recorded which).

The CDR3 protein is CASSLPGEPQHF. The CDR3 DNA reads as TGTGCCAGCAGCTTACCGGGGGAGCCCCAGCATTTT. The rearrangement uses TRBV7-2 and TRBJ1-5, with a possible D match to TRBD1 (5 bases). This CDR3 contains 12 residues. The V end was cut by 2 bases, the J end by 8 bases, with 7 bases between. Looked up from germline, CDR1 is SGHTA and CDR2 is FQGNSA.